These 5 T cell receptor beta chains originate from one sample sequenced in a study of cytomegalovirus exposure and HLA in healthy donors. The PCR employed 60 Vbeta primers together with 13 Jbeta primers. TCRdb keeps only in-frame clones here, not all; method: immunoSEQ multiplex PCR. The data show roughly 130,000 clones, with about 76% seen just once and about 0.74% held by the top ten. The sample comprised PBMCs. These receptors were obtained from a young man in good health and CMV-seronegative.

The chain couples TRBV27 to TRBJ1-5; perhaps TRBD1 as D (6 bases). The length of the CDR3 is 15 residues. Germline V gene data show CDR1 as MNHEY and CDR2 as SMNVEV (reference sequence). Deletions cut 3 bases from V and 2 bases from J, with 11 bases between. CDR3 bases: TGTGCCAGCAGTTTGAACAGGGTAGGCAATCAGCCCCAGCATTTT. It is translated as CASSLNRVGNQPQHF.

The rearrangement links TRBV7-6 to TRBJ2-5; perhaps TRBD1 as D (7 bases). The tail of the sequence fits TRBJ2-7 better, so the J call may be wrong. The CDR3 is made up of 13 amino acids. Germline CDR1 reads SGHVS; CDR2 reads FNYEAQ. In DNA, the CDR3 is TGTGCCAGCCAGGAGGGGGCCTCCTACGAGCAGTACTTC. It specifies CASQEGASYEQYF.

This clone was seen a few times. The CDR3 reads CASSYSANPDTIYF. The CDR3 DNA reads as TGTGCCAGCAGTTACTCGGCCAATCCTGACACCATATATTTT. V and J are TRBV6-5 and TRBJ1-3; D is ambiguous. Trimming took 0 bases from V and 8 from J, leaving 11 bases between them. This CDR3 spans 14 amino acids. Germline CDR1 and CDR2: MNHEY and SVGAGI.

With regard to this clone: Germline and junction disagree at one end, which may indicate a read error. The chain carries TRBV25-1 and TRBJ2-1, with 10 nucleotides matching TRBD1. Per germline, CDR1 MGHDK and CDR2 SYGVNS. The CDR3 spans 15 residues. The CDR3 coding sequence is TGTGTCAGCAGTTCCGAGACAGGGGGCTTCGATGAGCAGTTCTTC. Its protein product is CVSSSETGGFDEQFF. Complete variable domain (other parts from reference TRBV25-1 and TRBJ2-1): EADIYQTPRYLVIGTGKKITLECSQTMGHDKMYWYQQDPGMELHLIHYSYGVNSTEKGDLSSESTVSRIRTEHFPLTLESARPSHTSQYLCVSSSETGGFDEQFFGPGTRLTVL.

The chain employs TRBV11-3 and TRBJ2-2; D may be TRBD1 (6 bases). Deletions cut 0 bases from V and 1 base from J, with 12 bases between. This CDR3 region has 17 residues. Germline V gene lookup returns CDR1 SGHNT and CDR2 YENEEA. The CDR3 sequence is CASSLERTERNTGELFF. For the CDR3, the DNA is TGTGCCAGCAGCTTAGAACGGACAGAGAGGAACACCGGGGAGCTGTTTTTT.